These T cell receptor beta chains were read from a single sample in a study of blood T cell repertoires in COVID-19. Sequenced by immunoSEQ multiplex PCR; TCRdb stores in-frame clones only, minus some. The sample has under 100,000 clones, roughly 86% seen once; the top ten hold about 18%. The sample consisted of peripheral blood. Source of these receptors: a human donor in a cohort sampled during active COVID-19. The CDR3 runs from the conserved cysteine through the conserved F or W. A D gene is named only where the DNA matches it firmly. Some rows have no size entry. The others give once, few or many, or a class for an expanded clone.

>TRBJ2-5|NA|TRBD1|TRBV4-1
CASAPTGAQGETQYF
TGCGCCAGCGCGCCCACAGGGGCCCAAGGAGAGACCCAGTACTTC
>TRBJ2-5|NA|TRBD2|TRBV6-2/TRBV6-3
CASSRSGTRAETQYF
TGTGCCAGCAGCCGCTCCGGGACTAGGGCAGAGACCCAGTACTTC
>TRBJ2-7|NA|NA|TRBV6-5
CASSYQLRSSYEQYF
TGTGCCAGCAGTTACCAGTTGAGGAGCTCCTACGAGCAGTACTTC
>TRBJ2-2|few|TRBD2|TRBV6-2/TRBV6-3
CASSYSGLAGFTGELFF
TGTGCCAGCAGTTACTCCGGACTAGCGGGGTTCACCGGGGAGCTGTTTTTT
>TRBJ1-1|NA|NA|TRBV11-2
CASSLDRNTEAFF
TGTGCCAGCAGCTTGGACAGGAACACTGAAGCTTTCTTT
>TRBJ1-6|NA|NA|TRBV9
CASSVKGSPPLHF
TGTGCCAGCAGCGTCAAGGGGTCCCCACCCCTCCACTTT
>TRBJ1-1|NA|NA|TRBV18
CASSPRGNTEAFF
TGTGCCAGCTCGCCTAGGGGTAACACTGAAGCTTTCTTT
>TRBJ2-7|NA|NA|TRBV4-3
CASSQGGGTVGAYEQYF
TGCGCCAGCAGCCAGGGAGGAGGGACGGTGGGTGCCTACGAGCAGTACTTC
>TRBJ1-5|NA|TRBD1|TRBV6-2/TRBV6-3
CASSVLGTGRNQPQHF
TGTGCCAGCAGCGTATTGGGGACAGGGCGCAATCAGCCCCAGCATTTT
>TRBJ1-1|NA|NA|TRBV6-1
CASSESLGENTEAFF
TGTGCCAGCAGTGAAAGCCTCGGGGAGAACACTGAAGCTTTCTTT
>TRBJ2-7|NA|NA|TRBV15
CATSRYRDTTYEQYF
TGTGCCACCAGCAGATACCGGGACACCACCTACGAGCAGTACTTC
>TRBJ1-4|NA|TRBD1|TRBV19
CAARPGQDEKLFF
TGTGCCGCCCGGCCGGGACAGGATGAAAAACTGTTTTTT
>TRBJ2-3|NA|TRBD2|TRBV2
CASSAIGGARADTQYF
TGTGCCAGCAGTGCTATCGGGGGGGCCAGGGCAGATACGCAGTATTTT
>TRBJ1-2|NA|NA|TRBV20-1
CTTAGGYGYTF
TGCACCACTGCCGGGGGGTATGGCTACACCTTC
>TRBJ2-5|NA|TRBD2|TRBV11-2
CASSTSLAGGQETQYF
TGTGCCAGCAGCACCTCACTAGCGGGGGGCCAAGAGACCCAGTACTTC
>TRBJ2-1|NA|NA|TRBV4-3
CASSQRRGGGYNEQFF
TGCGCCAGCAGCCAGAGGAGGGGTGGGGGATACAATGAGCAGTTCTTC
>TRBJ1-2|many|NA|TRBV11-2
CASSLVRRGGIGYGYTF
TGTGCCAGCAGCTTAGTCAGGCGGGGTGGGATTGGCTATGGCTACACCTTC
>TRBJ2-1|NA|TRBD1|TRBV7-8
CASSSRTGQNNEQFF
TGTGCCAGCAGCTCCCGGACAGGGCAAAACAATGAGCAGTTCTTC
>TRBJ2-2|NA|TRBD1|TRBV7-8
CASSLRDRGTTGELFF
TGTGCCAGCAGTCTCCGGGACAGGGGGACCACCGGGGAGCTGTTTTTT
>TRBJ2-1|NA|NA|TRBV5-1
CASSPGNTNNEQFF
TGCGCCAGCAGCCCAGGAAATACAAACAATGAGCAGTTCTTC
>TRBJ1-5|NA|NA|TRBV30
CAWSERATRNQPQHF
TGTGCCTGGAGTGAGAGGGCCACGCGCAATCAGCCCCAGCATTTT
>TRBJ1-3|NA|NA|TRBV9
CASSARGDGNTIYF
TGTGCCAGCAGCGCCCGGGGAGATGGAAACACCATATATTTT
>TRBJ1-2|NA|NA|TRBV30
CAWRALGLNYGYTF
TGTGCCTGGAGGGCACTCGGACTTAACTATGGCTACACCTTC
>TRBJ1-2|NA|NA|TRBV6-2/TRBV6-3
CASSYLGSYTF
TGTGCCAGCAGTTACCTCGGGAGCTACACCTTC
>TRBJ2-1|NA|TRBD2|TRBV10-2
CASRLGLANNNEQFF
TGCGCCAGCAGACTTGGACTAGCGAACAACAATGAGCAGTTCTTC
>TRBJ2-7|NA|NA|TRBV6-5
CASSYYQFYEQYF
TGTGCCAGCAGTTACTACCAGTTCTACGAGCAGTACTTC
>TRBJ2-1|NA|NA|TRBV2
CASRGVNEQFF
TGTGCCAGCAGAGGGGTCAATGAGCAGTTCTTC
>TRBJ2-1|NA|NA|TRBV19
CASSNRAWDELIF
TGTGCCAGTAGTAACAGGGCATGGGACGAGCTGATCTTC
>TRBJ2-3|once|NA|TRBV11-2
CASSPLVLTDTQYF
TGTGCCAGCAGCCCCCTAGTGTTGACAGATACGCAGTATTTT